The 7 T cell receptor beta chains given below trace back to one sample, sequenced in a study of cytomegalovirus exposure and HLA in healthy donors. The primer mix had 60 Vbeta and 13 Jbeta primers. The method was immunoSEQ multiplex PCR; TCRdb's version includes in-frame clones alone and lacks a portion of them. The sample holds 160,000 or so clones, around 79% seen once. The sequenced sample consisted of PBMCs. The receptors here all came from a man aged 40-55 years in good health and CMV-seropositive.

V and J are TRBV5-4 and TRBJ2-2, with TRBD1 identical over 8 bases. CDR3 length: 16 residues. V lost 0 bases and J lost 6; bases outside the gene matches: 7. The germline V gene encodes CDR1 SGHNT and CDR2 YYREEE (reference sequence). The CDR3 loop reads CASSLEDRGRAGELFF. The CDR3 DNA follows: TGTGCCAGCAGCTTGGAAGACAGGGGAAGAGCCGGGGAGCTGTTTTTT. Together with reference TRBV5-4 and TRBJ2-2, the CDR3 gives the full variable domain: ETGVTQSPTHLIKTRGQQVTLRCSSQSGHNTVSWYQQALGQGPQFIFQYYREEENGRGNFPPRFSGLQFPNYSSELNVNALELDDSALYLCASSLEDRGRAGELFFGEGSRLTVL.

V usage is TRBV28 and J usage is TRBJ2-2; 7 nucleotides agree with TRBD1. Germline lookup yields CDR1 MDHEN and CDR2 SYDVKM. The V gene end was trimmed by 4 bases and the J gene end by 1 base; junction bases not matched to a gene: 6. The CDR3 totals 16 residues. CDR3: CASSSTGTENTGELFF. In DNA, the CDR3 is TGTGCCAGCAGTTCTACCGGGACAGAGAACACCGGGGAGCTGTTTTTT. The full variable domain, completed using reference TRBV28 and TRBJ2-2, is DVKVTQSSRYLVKRTGEKVFLECVQDMDHENMFWYRQDPGLGLRLIYFSYDVKMKEKGDIPEGYSVSREKKERFSLILESASTNQTSMYLCASSSTGTENTGELFFGEGSRLTVL.

The CDR3: CASRPLWSSYEQYF. CDR3 bases: TGTGCCAGCAGACCCCTCTGGAGCTCCTACGAGCAGTACTTC. This chain joins TRBV6-1 and TRBJ2-7; unclear D gene. CDR1 and CDR2 (germline): MNHNS, SASEGT. V lost 6 bases, J lost 0 bases, and 12 bases lay in between. This CDR3 has 14 residues.

The V gene is TRBV30, the J gene TRBJ2-5; 8 bases are a match to TRBD2. Germline V CDR1 and CDR2: GTSNPN, SVGIG (reference sequence). This CDR3 has 14 amino acids. J was trimmed by 3 bases and V by 1 base; bases with no gene match: 4. The CDR3 loop is CAWSGGRREETQYF. Here the CDR3 DNA reads TGTGCCTGGAGTGGCGGGAGGCGGGAAGAGACCCAGTACTTC.

This chain uses TRBV12-5 with TRBJ2-7; TRBD1 matches 7 bases. CDR1 LGHNT and CDR2 FRNRAP come from the germline V gene. V was clipped by 3 bases and J by 5 bases; unmatched bases: 10. The CDR3 runs to 15 residues. The CDR3 loop reads CASGFPRRGLNEQYF. Written as DNA, the CDR3 is TGTGCTAGTGGTTTCCCCCGCAGGGGGTTAAACGAGCAGTACTTC.

V usage is TRBV28 and J usage is TRBJ2-3, with 9 nucleotides matching TRBD2. CDR1 is MDHEN and CDR2 is SYDVKM in the germline V gene. The CDR3 is 16 residues long. With 3 bases clipped from V and 6 bases from J, the junction kept 10 bases outside the gene matches. Here the CDR3 reads CASSLSLPGLADTQYF. CDR3 nucleotide sequence: TGTGCCAGCAGTTTGTCGCTCCCGGGACTAGCTGATACGCAGTATTTT.

The genes are TRBV5-4 and TRBJ2-7; the D gene is possibly TRBD2 (6 bases). V shed 4 bases and J shed 4 bases, with 18 bases lying between them. Germline-derived CDR1 and CDR2 are SGHNT and YYREEE (reference sequence). The CDR3 contains 15 residues. DNA of the CDR3: TGTGCCAGCAGCGCCGGGAACCGGGGGACTTACGAGCAGTACTTC. Translated, it gives CASSAGNRGTYEQYF. The full variable domain, with the rest looked up from reference TRBV5-4 and TRBJ2-7, is ETGVTQSPTHLIKTRGQQVTLRCSSQSGHNTVSWYQQALGQGPQFIFQYYREEENGRGNFPPRFSGLQFPNYSSELNVNALELDDSALYLCASSAGNRGTYEQYFGPGTRLTVT.